The 18 T cell receptor beta chains below were found in one sample sequenced in a study of T cells after yellow fever vaccination. One entry per CDR3 protein, called by TCRdb with MiXCR from the 5' RACE reads. The sample has under 700,000 distinct CDR3 sequences, roughly a sixth seen once; the top ten hold approximately 15%. The sample was PBMCs, taken about 5 days after the first yellow fever vaccination. The receptors originated from a man between 18 and 29 years old who received the YFV17D yellow fever vaccine.

This chain uses TRBV6-1 with TRBJ2-1; TRBD2 might be the D (6 bases). V lost 6 bases, J lost 7 bases, and 13 bases lay in between. The CDR3 has 13 amino acids. Germline V gene data show CDR1 as MNHNS and CDR2 as SASEGT. This chain's CDR3 is CASRKQEGNEQFF. As DNA, the CDR3 is TGTGCCAGCAGGAAACAGGAGGGAAATGAGCAGTTCTTC.

The chain links TRBV7-9 to TRBJ1-3, with TRBD1 matching over 8 bases. The CDR3 runs 16 residues. CDR1 and CDR2 from the germline V gene are SEHNR and FQNEAQ (reference sequence). V was clipped by 5 bases and J by 3 bases; unmatched bases: 9. CDR3 nucleotides: TGTGCCAGCAGCACCCGGACAGGGTCTAGTGGAAACACCATATATTTT. Its protein is CASSTRTGSSGNTIYF.

This clonotype was seen a single time. The V call is TRBV10-1, the J call TRBJ2-7, with TRBD1 identical over 11 bases. With V trimmed by 4 bases and J by 6 bases, 8 bases remained unmatched. The CDR3 covers 15 residues. Germline V gene lookup returns CDR1 WNHNN and CDR2 SYGVQD (reference sequence). The CDR3 bases are TGCGCCAGCAGTGTCCCGGGACAGGGGGTATGCGAGCAGTACGTC. Translated: CASSVPGQGVCEQYV.

Ten or more counts support this clonotype. The chain joins TRBV20-1 to TRBJ2-5; D not resolved. CDR3 length: 12 amino acids. Germline V lookup: CDR1 DFQATT, CDR2 SNEGSKA (reference sequence). Trimming cost V 0 bases and J 4 bases, with 6 bases left between them. CDR3 amino acids: CSARDTPETQYF. In DNA, the CDR3 is TGCAGTGCTAGAGATACGCCAGAGACCCAGTACTTC.

This clonotype was observed a few times. CDR3 nucleotides: TGTGCCAGCAGTGAATCTTACGGGACAGACACTGAAGCTTTCTTT. Amino acids: CASSESYGTDTEAFF. The rearrangement links TRBV25-1 to TRBJ1-1; 7 bases map to TRBD1. The germline V gene has CDR1 MGHDK and CDR2 SYGVNS. The CDR3 is 15 residues long. Trimming at V came to 1 base and at J to 3 bases, leaving 5 bases not matched to a gene.

This chain joins TRBV10-3 and TRBJ1-2, with D unclear. Germline CDR1 and CDR2: ENHRY and SYGVKD. V was clipped by 4 bases and J by 7 bases, with 16 bases between them. The CDR3 spans 14 residues. Here the CDR3 reads CAISAPYSRGGYTF. CDR3 bases: TGTGCCATCAGTGCCCCTTACAGTCGGGGTGGCTACACCTTC.

This clonotype was counted only a few times. The gene calls are TRBV15 and TRBJ1-1, with 9 bases fitting TRBD1. CDR1 and CDR2 (germline): LNHNV, YYDKDF (reference sequence). V was pared by 3 bases and J by 7 bases, with 9 bases of the junction left unmatched. CDR3 length equals 15 residues. CDR3 DNA sequence: TGTGCCACCAGCAGGGCGATCGGGACAGGGAGTGAAGCTTTCTTT. This sequence encodes CATSRAIGTGSEAFF. Variable domain in full (rest from reference TRBV15 and TRBJ1-1): DAMVIQNPRYQVTQFGKPVTLSCSQTLNHNVMYWYQQKSSQAPKLLFHYYDKDFNNEADTPDNFQSRRPNTSFCFLDIRSPGLGDTAMYLCATSRAIGTGSEAFFGQGTRLTVV.

A few counts support this clonotype. The genes are TRBV7-6 and TRBJ1-1; D is uncertain. Germline loops: CDR1 SGHVS, CDR2 FNYEAQ. The CDR3 length is 15 residues. With 1 base removed from V and 1 base from J, the gap between germline ends came to 10 bases. The CDR3 region is CASSLGWQQNTEAFF. CDR3 sequence (DNA): TGTGCCAGCAGCTTAGGTTGGCAGCAGAACACTGAAGCTTTCTTT.

This clonotype was detected a few times. The chain couples TRBV23-1 to TRBJ2-7; the match to TRBD1 covers 8 bases. TRBV23-1 is placed among ORFs of uncertain function. J gave up 1 base and V 6 bases, and 8 bases lay outside the gene matches. There are 15 residues in the CDR3. The CDR3 DNA reads TGCGCCAGCAGCCTGGACAGGGACGGGTCCTACGAGCAGTACGTC. Translating gives CASSLDRDGSYEQYV.

V usage is TRBV5-1 and J usage is TRBJ2-1; TRBD1 agrees at 7 bases. The CDR3 has 14 residues. Germline values: CDR1 SGHRS, CDR2 YFSETQ. Trimming took 3 bases from V and 8 from J; bases not matched to a gene: 8. The CDR3, as DNA: TGCGCCAGCAGCTCAACCGACAGGGCCTATGAGCAGTTCTTC. Protein sequence: CASSSTDRAYEQFF.

This clonotype was seen a single time. The chain carries TRBV6-5 and TRBJ2-7; no reliable D call. The CDR3 has 15 residues. CDR1 is MNHEY and CDR2 is SVGAGI in the germline V gene. Trimming pared 0 bases from V and 1 base from J, leaving 10 bases between. CDR3 protein: CASSYSVSVSYEQYF. CDR3 coding DNA: TGTGCCAGCAGTTACTCTGTATCTGTTTCCTACGAGCAGTACTTC.

As DNA, the CDR3 is TGTGCCAGCAGCTTACTCCGGCTACCCTACGAGCAGTACTTC. This encodes CASSLLRLPYEQYF. This rearrangement joins TRBV7-9 to TRBJ2-7; no clear D. CDR3 length: 14 residues. Germline V CDR1 and CDR2: SEHNR, FQNEAQ (reference sequence). The germline V and J ends were trimmed by 2 bases and 2 bases, with 10 bases remaining between them.

The chain links TRBV4-3 to TRBJ2-7; D possibly corresponds to TRBD1 (5 bases). This CDR3 has 14 amino acids. From germline, CDR1 is LGHNA and CDR2 YSLEER. V was clipped by 1 base and J by 2 bases, with 9 bases between them. The CDR3 is CASSQASRAYEQYF. The CDR3 DNA reads as TGCGCCAGCAGCCAAGCCTCCAGGGCCTACGAGCAGTACTTC.

This clonotype has at least ten counts. The chain combines TRBV10-3 with TRBJ1-2; possibly TRBD1 for D (5 bases). V was pared by 6 bases and J by 2 bases, with 10 bases between. This CDR3 is built from 13 residues. Germline CDR1 and CDR2: ENHRY and SYGVKD. CDR3 sequence: CAIRGALNYGYTF. CDR3 in DNA: TGTGCCATCAGAGGGGCCCTGAACTATGGCTACACCTTC.

The V call is TRBV24-1, the J call TRBJ1-5, with D possibly being TRBD1 (5 bases). The CDR3 is 14 amino acids. Germline V gene sequence: CDR1 KGHDR, CDR2 SFDVKD. Trimming shortened V by 9 bases and J by 7 bases, and 18 bases separated the two germline ends. CDR3 nucleotide sequence: TGTGCCACCGCCGTCGGGGGGAGCAGGCAGCCCCAGCATTTT. The encoded protein is CATAVGGSRQPQHF.

This rearrangement joins TRBV6-5 to TRBJ1-1; 8 nucleotides match TRBD1. V shed 6 bases and J 7 bases; nucleotides not matched to a gene: 10. The CDR3 covers 14 residues. Germline CDR1 MNHEY, CDR2 SVGAGI. The CDR3 sequence is CASRPYQGADEAFF. CDR3 DNA sequence: TGTGCCAGCAGACCTTACCAGGGGGCTGATGAAGCTTTCTTT.

V and J are TRBV5-4 and TRBJ2-3, with 8 bases lining up with TRBD2. With V trimmed by 0 bases and J by 2 bases, 5 bases remained unmatched. This CDR3 contains 16 residues. Per germline, CDR1 SGHNT and CDR2 YYREEE (reference sequence). CDR3: CASSLGTSSPTDTQYF. The CDR3 DNA sequence: TGTGCCAGCAGCTTGGGGACTAGCTCCCCCACAGATACGCAGTATTTT.

V usage is TRBV18 and J usage is TRBJ1-2, with 7 bases that match TRBD1. Germline CDR1 and CDR2: KGHSH and LQKENI. J gave up 4 bases and V 5 bases, and 13 bases lay outside the gene matches. The CDR3 runs 16 residues. CDR3 residues: CASSATGTADPYGYTF. The CDR3 region has the DNA TGTGCCAGCTCAGCCACCGGGACAGCGGATCCCTATGGCTACACCTTC.